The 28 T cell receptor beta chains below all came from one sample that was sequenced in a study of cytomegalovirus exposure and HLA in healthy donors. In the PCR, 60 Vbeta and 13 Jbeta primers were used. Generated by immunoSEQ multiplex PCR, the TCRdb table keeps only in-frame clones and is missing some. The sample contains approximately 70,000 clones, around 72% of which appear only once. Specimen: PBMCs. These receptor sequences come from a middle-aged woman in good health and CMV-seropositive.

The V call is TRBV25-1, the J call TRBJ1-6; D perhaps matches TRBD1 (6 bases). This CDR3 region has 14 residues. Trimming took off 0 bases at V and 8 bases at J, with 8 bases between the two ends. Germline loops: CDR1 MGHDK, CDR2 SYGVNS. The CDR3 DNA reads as TGTGCCAGCAGTGAATATGGACAGTATTCACCCCTCCACTTT. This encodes CASSEYGQYSPLHF.

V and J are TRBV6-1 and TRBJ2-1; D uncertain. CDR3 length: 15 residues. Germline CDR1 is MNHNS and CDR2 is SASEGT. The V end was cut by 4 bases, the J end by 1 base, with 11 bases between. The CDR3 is CASSGIRSSYNEQFF. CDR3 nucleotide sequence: TGTGCCAGCAGTGGTATTAGATCGTCCTACAATGAGCAGTTCTTC.

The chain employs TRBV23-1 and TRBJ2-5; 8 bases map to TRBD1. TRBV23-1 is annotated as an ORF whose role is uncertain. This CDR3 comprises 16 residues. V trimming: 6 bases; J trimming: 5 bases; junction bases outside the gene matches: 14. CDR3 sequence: CASREIEEDRAETQYF. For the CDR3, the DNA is TGCGCCAGCAGGGAAATCGAGGAGGACAGGGCTGAGACCCAGTACTTC.

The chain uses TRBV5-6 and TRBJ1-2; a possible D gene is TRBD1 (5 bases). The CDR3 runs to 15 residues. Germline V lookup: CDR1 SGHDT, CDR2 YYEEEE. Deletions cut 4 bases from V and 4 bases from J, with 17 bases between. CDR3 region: CASSVNLGGGYGYTF. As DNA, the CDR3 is TGTGCCAGCAGCGTAAACCTCGGGGGGGGCTATGGCTACACCTTC. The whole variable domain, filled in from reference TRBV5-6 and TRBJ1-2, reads DAGVTQSPTHLIKTRGQQVTLRCSPKSGHDTVSWYQQALGQGPQFIFQYYEEEERQRGNFPDRFSGHQFPNYSSELNVNALLLGDSALYLCASSVNLGGGYGYTFGSGTRLTVV.

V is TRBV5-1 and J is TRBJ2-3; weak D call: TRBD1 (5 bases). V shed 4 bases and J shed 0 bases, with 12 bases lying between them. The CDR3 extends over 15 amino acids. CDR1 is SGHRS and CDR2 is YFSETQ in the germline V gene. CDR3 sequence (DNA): TGCGCCAGCAGCCCCCAGTGGGGCAGCACAGATACGCAGTATTTT. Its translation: CASSPQWGSTDTQYF.

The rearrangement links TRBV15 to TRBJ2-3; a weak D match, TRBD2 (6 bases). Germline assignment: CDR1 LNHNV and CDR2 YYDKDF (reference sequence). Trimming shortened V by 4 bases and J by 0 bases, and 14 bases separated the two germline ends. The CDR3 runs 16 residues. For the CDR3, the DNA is TGTGCCACCAGCAATCGTACGGGGACTAGCACAGATACGCAGTATTTT. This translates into CATSNRTGTSTDTQYF.

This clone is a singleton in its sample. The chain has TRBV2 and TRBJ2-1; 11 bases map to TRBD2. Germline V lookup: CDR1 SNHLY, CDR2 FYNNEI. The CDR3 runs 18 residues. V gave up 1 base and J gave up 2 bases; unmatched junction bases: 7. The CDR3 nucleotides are TGTGCCAGCAGTGAAGAAGGAGCTAGCGGGGGGACCTACAATGAGCAGTTCTTC. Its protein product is CASSEEGASGGTYNEQFF.

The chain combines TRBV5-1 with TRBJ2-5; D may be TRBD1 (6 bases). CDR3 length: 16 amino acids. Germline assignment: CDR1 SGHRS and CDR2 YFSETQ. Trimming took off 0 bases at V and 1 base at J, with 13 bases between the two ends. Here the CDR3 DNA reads TGCGCCAGCAGCTTGGCCGAGGGGGTCGGCCAAGAGACCCAGTACTTC. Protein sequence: CASSLAEGVGQETQYF.

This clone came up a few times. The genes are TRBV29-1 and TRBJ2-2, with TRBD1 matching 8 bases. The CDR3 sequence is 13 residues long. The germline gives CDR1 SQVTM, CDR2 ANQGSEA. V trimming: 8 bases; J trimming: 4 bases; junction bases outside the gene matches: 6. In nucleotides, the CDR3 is TGCAGCTGGGGGACAGGCGGCACCGGGGAGCTGTTTTTT. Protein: CSWGTGGTGELFF.

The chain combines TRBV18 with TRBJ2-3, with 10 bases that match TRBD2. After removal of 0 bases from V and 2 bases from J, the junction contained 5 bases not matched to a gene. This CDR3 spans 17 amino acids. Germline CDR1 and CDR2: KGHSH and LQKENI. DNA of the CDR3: TGTGCCAGCTCACCACCGCTAGCGGGGGTCCTCACAGATACGCAGTATTTT. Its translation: CASSPPLAGVLTDTQYF. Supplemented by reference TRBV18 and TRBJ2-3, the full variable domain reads NAGVMQNPRHLVRRRGQEARLRCSPMKGHSHVYWYRQLPEEGLKFMVYLQKENIIDESGMPKERFSAEFPKEGPSILRIQQVVRGDSAAYFCASSPPLAGVLTDTQYFGPGTRLTVL.

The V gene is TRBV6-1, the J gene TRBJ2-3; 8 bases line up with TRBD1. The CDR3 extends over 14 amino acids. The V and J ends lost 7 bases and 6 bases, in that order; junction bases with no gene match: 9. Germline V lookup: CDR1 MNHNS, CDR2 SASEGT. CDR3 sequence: CASTQTGGADTQYF. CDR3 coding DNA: TGTGCCAGCACCCAAACAGGGGGTGCGGATACGCAGTATTTT.

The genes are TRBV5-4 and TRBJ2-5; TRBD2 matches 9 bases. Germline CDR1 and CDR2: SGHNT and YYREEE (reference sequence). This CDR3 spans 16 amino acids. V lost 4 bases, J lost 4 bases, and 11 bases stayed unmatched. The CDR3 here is CASSDQLRGGGETQYF. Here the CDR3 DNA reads TGTGCCAGCAGCGATCAGTTGCGGGGGGGAGGAGAGACCCAGTACTTC.

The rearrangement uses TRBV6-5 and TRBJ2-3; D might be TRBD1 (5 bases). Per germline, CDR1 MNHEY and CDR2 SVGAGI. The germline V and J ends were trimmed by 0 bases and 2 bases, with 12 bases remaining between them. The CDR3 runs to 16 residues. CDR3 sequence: CASSYSNRQYTDTQYF. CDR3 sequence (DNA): TGTGCCAGCAGTTACTCGAACAGACAGTACACAGATACGCAGTATTTT.

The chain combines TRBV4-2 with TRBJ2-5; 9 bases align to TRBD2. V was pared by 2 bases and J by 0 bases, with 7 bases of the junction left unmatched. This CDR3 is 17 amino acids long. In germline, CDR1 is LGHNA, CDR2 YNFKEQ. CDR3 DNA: TGTGCCAGCAGCCAACGGTCCAGCGGGGGGTACCAAGAGACCCAGTACTTC. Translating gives CASSQRSSGGYQETQYF.

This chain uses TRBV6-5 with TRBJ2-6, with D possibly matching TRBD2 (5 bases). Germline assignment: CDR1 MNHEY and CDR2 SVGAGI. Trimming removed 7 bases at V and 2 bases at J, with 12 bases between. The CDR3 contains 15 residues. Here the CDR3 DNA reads TGTGCCAGCAATCGAGGGATGCCTGGGGCCAACGTCCTGACTTTC. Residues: CASNRGMPGANVLTF.

CDR3 sequence (DNA): TGTGCCAGCAGCTTAGCGGGCCAGGGTCCTTCACCCCTCCACTTT. Translated, it gives CASSLAGQGPSPLHF. V is TRBV7-9 and J is TRBJ1-6, with D possibly matching TRBD1 (5 bases). The CDR3 sequence is 15 residues long. From germline, CDR1 is SEHNR and CDR2 FQNEAQ (reference sequence). Between the trimmed V and J ends, which lost 0 bases and 9 bases, there was a span of 12 bases.

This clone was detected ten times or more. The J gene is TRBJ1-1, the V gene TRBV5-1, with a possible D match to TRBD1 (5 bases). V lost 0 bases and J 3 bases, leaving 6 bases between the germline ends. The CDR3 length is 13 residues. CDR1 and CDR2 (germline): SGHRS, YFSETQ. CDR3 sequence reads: CASSLGQYTEAFF. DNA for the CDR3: TGCGCCAGCAGCTTGGGACAGTACACTGAAGCTTTCTTT. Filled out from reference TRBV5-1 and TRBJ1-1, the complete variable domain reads KAGVTQTPRYLIKTRGQQVTLSCSPISGHRSVSWYQQTPGQGLQFLFEYFSETQRNKGNFPGRFSGRQFSNSRSEMNVSTLELGDSALYLCASSLGQYTEAFFGQGTRLTVV.

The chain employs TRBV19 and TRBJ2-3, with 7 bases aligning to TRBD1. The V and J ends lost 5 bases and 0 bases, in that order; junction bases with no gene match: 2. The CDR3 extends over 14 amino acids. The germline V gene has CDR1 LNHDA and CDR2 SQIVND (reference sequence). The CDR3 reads CASSPGGSTDTQYF. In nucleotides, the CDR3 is TGTGCCAGTAGTCCAGGGGGAAGCACAGATACGCAGTATTTT.

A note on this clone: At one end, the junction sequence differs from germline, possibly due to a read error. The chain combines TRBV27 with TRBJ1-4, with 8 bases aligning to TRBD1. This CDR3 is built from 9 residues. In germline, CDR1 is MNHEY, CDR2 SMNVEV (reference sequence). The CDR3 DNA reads TGTGCCACCCGGGGGGACAGGTCTTTT. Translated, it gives CATRGDRSF. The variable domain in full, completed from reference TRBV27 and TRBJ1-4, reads EAQVTQNPRYLITVTGKKLTVTCSQNMNHEYMSWYRQDPGLGLRQIYYSMNVEVTDKGDVPEGYKVSRKEKRNFPLILESPSPNQTSLYFCATRGDRSFGSGTQLSVL.

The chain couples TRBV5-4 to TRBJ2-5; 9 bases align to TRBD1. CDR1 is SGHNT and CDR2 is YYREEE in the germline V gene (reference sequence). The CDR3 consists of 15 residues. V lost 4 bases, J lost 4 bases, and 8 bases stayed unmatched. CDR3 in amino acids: CASSNDRGMRETQYF. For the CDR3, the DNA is TGTGCCAGCAGCAATGACAGGGGGATGAGAGAGACCCAGTACTTC.

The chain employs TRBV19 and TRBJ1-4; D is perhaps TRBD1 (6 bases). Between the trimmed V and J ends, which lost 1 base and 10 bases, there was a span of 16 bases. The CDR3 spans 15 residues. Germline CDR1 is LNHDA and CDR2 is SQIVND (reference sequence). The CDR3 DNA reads TGTGCCAGTAGTATAGGGTCGGACAGCCGATTAAAACTGTTTTTT. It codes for CASSIGSDSRLKLFF.

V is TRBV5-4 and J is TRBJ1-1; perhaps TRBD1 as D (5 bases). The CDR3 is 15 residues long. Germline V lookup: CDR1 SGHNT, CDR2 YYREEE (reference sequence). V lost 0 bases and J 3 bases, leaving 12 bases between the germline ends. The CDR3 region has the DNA TGTGCCAGCAGCTTGGCTGGGGCGCTGGACACTGAAGCTTTCTTT. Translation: CASSLAGALDTEAFF.

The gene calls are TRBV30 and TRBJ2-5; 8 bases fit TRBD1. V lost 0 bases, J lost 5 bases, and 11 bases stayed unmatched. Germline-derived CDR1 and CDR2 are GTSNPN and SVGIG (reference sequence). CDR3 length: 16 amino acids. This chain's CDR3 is CAWSVGGAGGHETQYF. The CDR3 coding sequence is TGTGCCTGGAGTGTGGGTGGGGCAGGGGGCCACGAGACCCAGTACTTC.

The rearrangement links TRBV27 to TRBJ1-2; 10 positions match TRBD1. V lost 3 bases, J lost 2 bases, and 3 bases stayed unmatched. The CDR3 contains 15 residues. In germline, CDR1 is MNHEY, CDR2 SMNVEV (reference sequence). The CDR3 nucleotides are TGTGCCAGCAGTTTTCGGACAGGGGGAAACTATGGCTACACCTTC. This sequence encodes CASSFRTGGNYGYTF.

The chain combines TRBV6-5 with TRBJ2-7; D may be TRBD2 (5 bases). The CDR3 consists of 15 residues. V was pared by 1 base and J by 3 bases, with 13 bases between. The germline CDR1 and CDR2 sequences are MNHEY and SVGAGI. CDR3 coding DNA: TGTGCCAGCAGTTACTACAGTCTGGGGAGCTACGAGCAGTACTTC. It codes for CASSYYSLGSYEQYF.

For the CDR3, the DNA is TGTGCCAGCTCTCGCGCAGGGGAATCCCACGAGCAGTACTTC. Its protein is CASSRAGESHEQYF. The chain joins TRBV21-1 to TRBJ2-7; the DNA was not used to check the table's D call, TRBD1. TRBV21-1 is listed as a pseudogene. There are 14 residues in the CDR3.

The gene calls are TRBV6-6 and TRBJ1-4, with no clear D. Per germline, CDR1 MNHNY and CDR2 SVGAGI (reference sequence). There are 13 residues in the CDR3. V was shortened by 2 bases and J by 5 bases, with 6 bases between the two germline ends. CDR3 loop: CASSYAVNEKLFF. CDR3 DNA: TGTGCCAGCAGTTACGCAGTAAATGAAAAACTGTTTTTT.

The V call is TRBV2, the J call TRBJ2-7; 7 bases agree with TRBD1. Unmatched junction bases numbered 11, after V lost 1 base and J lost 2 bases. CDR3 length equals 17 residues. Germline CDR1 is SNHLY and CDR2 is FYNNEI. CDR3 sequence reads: CASSEVALRGYTYEQYF. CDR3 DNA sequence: TGTGCCAGCAGTGAAGTTGCCCTCAGGGGGTATACCTACGAGCAGTACTTC.